The entry below gives a single TCR beta chain sequence along with its context. V lost 7 bases and J lost 9, with 9 bases in between. Germline V gene sequence: CDR1 WSHSY, CDR2 SAAADI. The CDR3 runs 11 residues. The data derive from a study of technical replicates of blood from a handful of donors. Clones were sequenced by immunoSEQ multiplex PCR, and TCRdb holds only the in-frame ones, with some missing. Altogether around 57,000 clones are present, approximately 94% being singletons, with the ten largest covering approximately 0.22%. The chain recombines TRBV10-2 with TRBJ1-4, with no clear D. The sequenced sample was T cells isolated from PBMCs. This clonotype originated in a human donor in good health. This chain's CDR3 is CASKAPKKLFF. The CDR3 nucleotides read TGCGCCAGCAAAGCTCCGAAAAAACTGTTTTTT.